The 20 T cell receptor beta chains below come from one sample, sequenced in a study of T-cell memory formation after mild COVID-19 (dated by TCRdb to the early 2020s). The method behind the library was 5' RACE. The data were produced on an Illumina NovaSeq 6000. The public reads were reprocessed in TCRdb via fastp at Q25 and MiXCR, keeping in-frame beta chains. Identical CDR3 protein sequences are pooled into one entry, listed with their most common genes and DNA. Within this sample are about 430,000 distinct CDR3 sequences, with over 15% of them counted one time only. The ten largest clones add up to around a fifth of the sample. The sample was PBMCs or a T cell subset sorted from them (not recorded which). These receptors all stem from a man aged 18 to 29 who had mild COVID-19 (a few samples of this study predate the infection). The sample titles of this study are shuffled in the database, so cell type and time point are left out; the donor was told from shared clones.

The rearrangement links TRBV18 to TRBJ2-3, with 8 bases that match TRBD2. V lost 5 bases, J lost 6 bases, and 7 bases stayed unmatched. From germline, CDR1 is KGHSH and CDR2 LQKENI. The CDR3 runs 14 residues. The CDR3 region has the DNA TGTGCCAGCTCAACGGCCACTAGCGGCGATACGCAGTATTTT. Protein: CASSTATSGDTQYF. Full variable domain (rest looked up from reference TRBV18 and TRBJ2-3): NAGVMQNPRHLVRRRGQEARLRCSPMKGHSHVYWYRQLPEEGLKFMVYLQKENIIDESGMPKERFSAEFPKEGPSILRIQQVVRGDSAAYFCASSTATSGDTQYFGPGTRLTVL.

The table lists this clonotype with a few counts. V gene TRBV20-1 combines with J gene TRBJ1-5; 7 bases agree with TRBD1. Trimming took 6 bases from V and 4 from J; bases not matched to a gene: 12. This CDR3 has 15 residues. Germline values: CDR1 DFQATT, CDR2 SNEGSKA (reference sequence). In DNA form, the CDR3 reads TGCAGTGCACCTGAGGGACAGCAACCTAATCAGCCCCAGCATTTT. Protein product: CSAPEGQQPNQPQHF.

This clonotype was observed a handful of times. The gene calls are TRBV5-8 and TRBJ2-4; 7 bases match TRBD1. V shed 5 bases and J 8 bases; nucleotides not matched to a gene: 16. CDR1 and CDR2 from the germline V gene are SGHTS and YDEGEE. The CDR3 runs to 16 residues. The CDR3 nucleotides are TGTGCCAGCAGATTCAGGGGGAATTTGCGTCTGGACATTCAGTACTTC. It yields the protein CASRFRGNLRLDIQYF. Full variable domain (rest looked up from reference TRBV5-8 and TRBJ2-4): EAGVTQSPTHLIKTRGQQATLRCSPISGHTSVYWYQQALGLGLQFLLWYDEGEERNRGNFPPRFSGRQFPNYSSELNVNALELEDSALYLCASRFRGNLRLDIQYFGAGTRLSVL.

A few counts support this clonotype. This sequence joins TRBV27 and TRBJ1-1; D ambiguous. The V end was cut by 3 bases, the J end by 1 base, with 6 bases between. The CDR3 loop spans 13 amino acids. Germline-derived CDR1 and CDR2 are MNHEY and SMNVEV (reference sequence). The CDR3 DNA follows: TGTGCCAGCAGTTTCATTTGGAACACTGAAGCTTTCTTT. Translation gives CASSFIWNTEAFF.

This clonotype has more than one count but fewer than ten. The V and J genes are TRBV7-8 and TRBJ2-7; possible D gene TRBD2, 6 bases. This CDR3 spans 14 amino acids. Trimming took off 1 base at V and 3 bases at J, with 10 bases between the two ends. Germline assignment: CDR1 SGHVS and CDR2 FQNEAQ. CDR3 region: CASSLGRDYYEQYF. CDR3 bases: TGTGCCAGCAGCTTAGGGCGGGATTACTACGAGCAGTACTTC. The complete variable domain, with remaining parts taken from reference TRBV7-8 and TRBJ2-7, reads GAGVSQSPRYKVAKRGQDVALRCDPISGHVSLFWYQQALGQGPEFLTYFQNEAQLDKSGLPSDRFFAERPEGSVSTLKIQRTQQEDSAVYLCASSLGRDYYEQYFGPGTRLTVT.

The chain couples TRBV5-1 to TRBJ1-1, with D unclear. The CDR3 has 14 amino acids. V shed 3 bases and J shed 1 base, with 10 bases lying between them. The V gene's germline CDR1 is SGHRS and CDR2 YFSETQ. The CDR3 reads CASSYEGQNTEAFF. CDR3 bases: TGCGCCAGCAGCTATGAGGGCCAGAACACTGAAGCTTTCTTT.

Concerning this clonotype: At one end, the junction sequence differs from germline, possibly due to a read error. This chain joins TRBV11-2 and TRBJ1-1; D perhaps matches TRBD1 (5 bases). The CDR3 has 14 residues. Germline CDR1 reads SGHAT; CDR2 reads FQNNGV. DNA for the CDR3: TGTGCCAGCAGATTAGTGGGGGATGATCAGAATGCTTTCTTT. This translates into CASRLVGDDQNAFF.

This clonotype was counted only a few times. Here the CDR3 DNA reads TGCAGTGCTAGAGGGGGCAGAGGTCTCTACGAGCAGTACGTC. This codes for CSARGGRGLYEQYV. The V call is TRBV20-1, the J call TRBJ2-7; the D gene is possibly TRBD1 (5 bases). Germline lookup yields CDR1 DFQATT and CDR2 SNEGSKA (reference sequence). The CDR3 sequence is 14 residues long. Trimming took off 1 base at V and 3 bases at J, with 13 bases between the two ends.

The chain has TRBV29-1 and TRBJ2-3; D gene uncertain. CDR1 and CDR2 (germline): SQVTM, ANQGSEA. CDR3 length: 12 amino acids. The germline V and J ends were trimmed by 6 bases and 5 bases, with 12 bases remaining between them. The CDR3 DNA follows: TGCAGCGTCGGATCTGTCAGAGATACGCAGTATTTT. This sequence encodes CSVGSVRDTQYF.

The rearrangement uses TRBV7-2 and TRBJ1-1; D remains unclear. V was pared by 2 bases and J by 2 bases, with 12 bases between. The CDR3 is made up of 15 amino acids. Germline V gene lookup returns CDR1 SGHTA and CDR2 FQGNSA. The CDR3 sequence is CASSLSLSHNTEAFF. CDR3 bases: TGTGCCAGCAGCTTATCTTTGTCCCACAACACTGAAGCTTTCTTT.

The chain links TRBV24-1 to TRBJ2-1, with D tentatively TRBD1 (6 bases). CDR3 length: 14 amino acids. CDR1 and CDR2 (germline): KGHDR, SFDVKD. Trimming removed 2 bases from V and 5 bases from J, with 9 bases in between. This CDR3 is CATSDWAGDNEQFF. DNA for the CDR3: TGTGCCACCAGTGATTGGGCAGGGGACAATGAGCAGTTCTTC.

The CDR3 DNA reads as TGTGCCAGCAACGGTGGTACCGGGGAGCTGTTTTTT. Its protein is CASNGGTGELFF. The chain employs TRBV12-3 or TRBV12-4 and TRBJ2-2; D gene uncertain. This CDR3 contains 12 residues. V was pared by 7 bases and J by 5 bases, with 8 bases between.

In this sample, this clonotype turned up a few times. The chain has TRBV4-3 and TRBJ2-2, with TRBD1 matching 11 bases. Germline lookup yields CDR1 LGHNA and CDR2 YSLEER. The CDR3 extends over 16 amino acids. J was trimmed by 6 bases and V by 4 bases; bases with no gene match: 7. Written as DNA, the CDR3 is TGCGCCAGCAGCCTCCGGACAGGGGGCATAGCCGGGGAGCTGTTTTTT. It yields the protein CASSLRTGGIAGELFF.

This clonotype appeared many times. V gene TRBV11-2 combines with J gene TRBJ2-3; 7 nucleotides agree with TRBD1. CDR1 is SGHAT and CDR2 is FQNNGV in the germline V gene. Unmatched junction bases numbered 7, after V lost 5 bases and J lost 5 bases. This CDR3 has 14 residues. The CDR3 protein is CASSLDRELDTQYF. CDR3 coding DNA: TGTGCCAGCAGCCTCGACAGGGAACTAGATACGCAGTATTTT.

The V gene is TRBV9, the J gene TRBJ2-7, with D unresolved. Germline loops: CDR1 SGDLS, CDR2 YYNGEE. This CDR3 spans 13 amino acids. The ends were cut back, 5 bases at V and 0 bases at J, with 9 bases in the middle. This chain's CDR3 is CASSPGVSYEQYF. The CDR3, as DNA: TGTGCCAGCAGTCCCGGTGTCTCCTACGAGCAGTACTTC.

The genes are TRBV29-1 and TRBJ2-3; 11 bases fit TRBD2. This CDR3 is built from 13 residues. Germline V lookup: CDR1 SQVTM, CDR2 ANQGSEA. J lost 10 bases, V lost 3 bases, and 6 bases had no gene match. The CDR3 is CSVDSGGGTSQYF. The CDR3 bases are TGCAGCGTTGATAGCGGGGGGGGTACATCGCAGTATTTT.

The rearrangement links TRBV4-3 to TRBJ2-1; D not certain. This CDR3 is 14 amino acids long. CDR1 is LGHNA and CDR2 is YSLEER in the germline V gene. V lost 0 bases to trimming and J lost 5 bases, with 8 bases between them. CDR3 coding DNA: TGCGCCAGCAGCCAAGATATGGCCAACAATGAGCAGTTCTTC. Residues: CASSQDMANNEQFF.

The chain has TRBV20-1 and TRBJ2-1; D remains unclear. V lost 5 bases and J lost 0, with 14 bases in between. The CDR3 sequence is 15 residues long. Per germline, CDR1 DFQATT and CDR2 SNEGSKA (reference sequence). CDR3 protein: CSARKVGSSYNEQFF. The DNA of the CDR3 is TGCAGTGCTCGGAAAGTCGGCAGCTCCTACAATGAGCAGTTCTTC.

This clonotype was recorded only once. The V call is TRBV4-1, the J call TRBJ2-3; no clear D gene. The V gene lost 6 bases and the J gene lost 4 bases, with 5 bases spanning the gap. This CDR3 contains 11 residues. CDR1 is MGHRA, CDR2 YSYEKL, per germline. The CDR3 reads CASRGPDTQYF. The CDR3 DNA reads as TGCGCCAGCAGAGGACCAGATACGCAGTATTTT.

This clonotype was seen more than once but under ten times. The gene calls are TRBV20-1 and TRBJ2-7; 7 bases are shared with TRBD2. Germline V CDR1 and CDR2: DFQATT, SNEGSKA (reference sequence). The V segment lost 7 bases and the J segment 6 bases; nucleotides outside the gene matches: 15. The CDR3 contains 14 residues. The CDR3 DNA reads TGCAGTGTACGTAGCGGGTTAGTCGCTCCCGAGCAGTACGTC. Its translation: CSVRSGLVAPEQYV.